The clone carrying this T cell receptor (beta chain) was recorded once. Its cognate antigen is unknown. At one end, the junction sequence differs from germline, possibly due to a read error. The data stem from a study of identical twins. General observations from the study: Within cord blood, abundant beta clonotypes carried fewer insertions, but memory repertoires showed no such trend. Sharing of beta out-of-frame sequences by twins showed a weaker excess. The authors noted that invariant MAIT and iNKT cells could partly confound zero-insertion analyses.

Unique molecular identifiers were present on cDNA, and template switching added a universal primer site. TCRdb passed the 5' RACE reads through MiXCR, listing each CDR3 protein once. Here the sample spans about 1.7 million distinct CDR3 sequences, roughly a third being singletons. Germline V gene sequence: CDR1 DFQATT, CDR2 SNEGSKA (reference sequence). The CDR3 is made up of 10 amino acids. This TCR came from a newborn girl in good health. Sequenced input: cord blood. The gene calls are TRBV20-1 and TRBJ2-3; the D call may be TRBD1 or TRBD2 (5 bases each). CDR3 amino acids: CSAVGDTRYF. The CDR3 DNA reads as TGCAGTGCTGTGGGGGATACGCGGTATTTT.